Below, one TCR beta chain is given with its context. The antigen remains undetermined. The germline V gene encodes CDR1 MNHEY and CDR2 SMNVEV (reference sequence). Trimming removed 2 bases from V and 11 bases from J; junction bases left unmatched: 7. This CDR3 spans 15 amino acids. Here immunoSEQ multiplex PCR was the method, and the copy in TCRdb shows in-frame clones only, minus some. The sample holds approximately 45,000 clones, around 94% seen once. This specimen belongs to a study of OX40 agonist ivuxolimab in advanced cancers. Turning to the study itself: In three patients, partial responses were observed, one with hepatocellular carcinoma and two with cutaneous melanoma. Overall study results and limits: CD8+ T cells averaged more expanded clones than CD4+. The CD4+ and CD8+ T cells in the blood had expanded clonally by week 6 at 0.1 to 3.0 mg/kg.

Material: CD4+ or CD8+ T cells sorted from blood, obtained in a trial of the OX40 agonist ivuxolimab. The rearrangement links TRBV27 to TRBJ1-5, with 12 bases fitting TRBD1. The source is an adult with an advanced solid tumor such as melanoma, head and neck, liver or kidney cancer. The CDR3 loop is CASSLQGTGGLAQHF. The CDR3 DNA is TGTGCCAGCAGTTTACAAGGGACAGGGGGCTTAGCCCAGCATTTT.